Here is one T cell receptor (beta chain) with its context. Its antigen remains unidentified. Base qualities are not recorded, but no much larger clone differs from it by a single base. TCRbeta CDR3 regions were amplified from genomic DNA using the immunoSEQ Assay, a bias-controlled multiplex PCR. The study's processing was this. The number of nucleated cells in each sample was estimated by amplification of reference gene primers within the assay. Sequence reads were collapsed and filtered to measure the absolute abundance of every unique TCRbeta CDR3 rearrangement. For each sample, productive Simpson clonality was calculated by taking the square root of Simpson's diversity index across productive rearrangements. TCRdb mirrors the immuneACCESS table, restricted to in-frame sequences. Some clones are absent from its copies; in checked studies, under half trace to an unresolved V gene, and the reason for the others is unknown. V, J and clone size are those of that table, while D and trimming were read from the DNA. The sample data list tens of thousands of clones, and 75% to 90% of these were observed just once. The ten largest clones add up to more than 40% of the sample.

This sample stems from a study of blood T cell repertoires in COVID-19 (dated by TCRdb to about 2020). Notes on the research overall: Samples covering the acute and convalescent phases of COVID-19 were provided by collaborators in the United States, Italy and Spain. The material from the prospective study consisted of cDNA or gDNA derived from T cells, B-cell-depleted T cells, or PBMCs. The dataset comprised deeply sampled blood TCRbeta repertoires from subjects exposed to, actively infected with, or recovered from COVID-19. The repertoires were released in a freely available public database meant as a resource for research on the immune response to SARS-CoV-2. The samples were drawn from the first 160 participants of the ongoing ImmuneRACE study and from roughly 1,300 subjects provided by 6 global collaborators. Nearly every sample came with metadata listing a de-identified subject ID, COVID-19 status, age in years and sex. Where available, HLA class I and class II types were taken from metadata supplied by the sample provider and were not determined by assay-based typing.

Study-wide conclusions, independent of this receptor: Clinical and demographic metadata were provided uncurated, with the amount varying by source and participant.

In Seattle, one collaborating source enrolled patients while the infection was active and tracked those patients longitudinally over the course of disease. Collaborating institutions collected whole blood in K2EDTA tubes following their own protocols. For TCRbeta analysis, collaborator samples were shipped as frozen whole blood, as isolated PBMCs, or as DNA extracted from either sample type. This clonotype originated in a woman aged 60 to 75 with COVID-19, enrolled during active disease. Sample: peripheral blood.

The DNA sequence follows: TGTGCCAGCACCCAGGGGGCCCAAGAGACCCAGTACTTC. The encoded protein is CASTQGAQETQYF. In this chain, TRBV7-9 is recombined with TRBJ2-5, and 8 bases in between align with TRBD1. Compared with germline, V lacks 7 bases and J lacks 1 base; bases without a gene match: 2. Sequences SEHNR (CDR1) and FQNEAQ (CDR2) are obtained from the germline V gene (reference sequence). The CDR3 goes from the cysteine to the phenylalanine over 13 residues. CDR3 DNA only is kept here, 39 bases in frame from base 1.